This T cell receptor (beta chain) was recorded in a study of blood T cell repertoires in COVID-19. Study background: Specimens from acute and convalescent COVID-19 originated in the United States, Italy and Spain. From T cells, B-cell-depleted T cells, or PBMCs came the material, which was cDNA or gDNA.

How the authors handled the data: From reference gene primer amplification, estimates of nucleated cell counts were derived. The table came from immunoSEQ multiplex PCR; TCRdb's copy has only in-frame clones and leaves some out. The V and J calls and clone size come from that table; D and trimming were worked out from the DNA. The table has over 140,000 clones, 76% seen once; the top ten hold roughly 4.7%. This CDR3 has 13 amino acids. Germline CDR1 MNHEY, CDR2 SMNVEV (reference sequence). J lost 4 bases, V lost 3 bases, and 2 bases had no gene match. The table lists this clone with a count of one. Material for sequencing was peripheral blood. The origin of this receptor is a woman of 80 years or more with active or convalescent COVID-19. V is TRBV27 and J is TRBJ1-2, with 7 bases identical to TRBD1. CDR3: CASSLTGSYGYTF. The CDR3, as DNA: TGTGCCAGCAGTTTGACAGGGAGCTATGGCTACACCTTC.